The 29 T cell receptor beta chains presented below share a single source sample, sequenced in a study of shared clonotypes between healthy human individuals. It was CD45RO-negative cells, positively selected for CCR7, that made up naive CD8 cells, with terminally differentiated effector memory CD45RA+ cells excluded. Clones were sequenced by immunoSEQ multiplex PCR, and TCRdb holds only the in-frame ones, with some missing. The sample includes around 2.1 million clones, 85% to 95% of them seen just once. Sequencing input: naive CD8+ T cells from PBMCs. The receptors here all came from a man in his late teens or twenties in good health. Some clones in this sample may be carry-over from other donors' samples.

The V call is TRBV27, the J call TRBJ1-2; 8 bases line up with TRBD1. The CDR3 totals 15 residues. The V gene end was trimmed by 2 bases and the J gene end by 2 bases; junction bases not matched to a gene: 4. Germline V gene data show CDR1 as MNHEY and CDR2 as SMNVEV (reference sequence). The CDR3 nucleotides are TGTGCCAGCAGTTTAACGACAGGGGCGAACTATGGCTACACCTTC. Amino acid sequence: CASSLTTGANYGYTF.

The CDR3: CASSGPGGTEAFF. The DNA for the CDR3 is TGTGCCAGCAGCGGTCCAGGGGGCACTGAAGCTTTCTTT. The chain combines TRBV9 with TRBJ1-1; 7 bases fit TRBD1. Germline values: CDR1 SGDLS, CDR2 YYNGEE. The CDR3 spans 13 residues. The J segment lost 4 bases and the V segment lost 3 bases, leaving 3 bases of the junction unmatched.

The chain recombines TRBV28 with TRBJ2-7; the match to TRBD1 covers 7 bases. V was pared by 6 bases and J by 9 bases, with 14 bases of the junction left unmatched. CDR1 and CDR2 from the germline V gene are MDHEN and SYDVKM. This CDR3 spans 14 amino acids. The CDR3 loop reads CASSPTGWGAWQYF. The CDR3 DNA follows: TGTGCCAGCAGCCCGACAGGGTGGGGAGCCTGGCAGTACTTC.

CDR3 in DNA: TGTGCCAGCAGCTTGGATACCACCGGGGAGCTGTTTTTT. This translates into CASSLDTTGELFF. The chain carries TRBV7-9 and TRBJ2-2; D is unresolved. Germline V gives CDR1 SEHNR, CDR2 FQNEAQ (reference sequence). The CDR3 has 13 amino acids. V was trimmed by 3 bases and J by 4 bases, leaving 6 bases between them.

The chain joins TRBV10-2 to TRBJ2-5; D unresolved. Trimming pared 6 bases from V and 5 bases from J, leaving 7 bases between. The CDR3 is 11 amino acids. CDR1 is WSHSY, CDR2 SAAADI, per germline. The chain's CDR3 is CASRGAETQYF. CDR3 DNA: TGCGCCAGCAGGGGTGCGGAGACCCAGTACTTC.

The chain recombines TRBV27 with TRBJ1-5, with D tentatively TRBD1 (5 bases). Germline V gene sequence: CDR1 MNHEY, CDR2 SMNVEV (reference sequence). CDR3 length: 15 residues. V was shortened by 2 bases and J by 4 bases, with 12 bases between the two germline ends. The CDR3 here is CASSLRDGRNQPQHF. The CDR3 DNA sequence: TGTGCCAGCAGTTTAAGGGACGGACGAAATCAGCCCCAGCATTTT.

This clone was recorded once. This rearrangement joins TRBV28 to TRBJ1-1; D is unclear. Germline V gives CDR1 MDHEN, CDR2 SYDVKM. Trimming took off 6 bases at V and 1 base at J, with 21 bases between the two ends. This CDR3 has 17 residues. The CDR3 DNA reads TGTGCCAGCAGCGGGGTAGAGGGTAGGTTTGCGAACACTGAAGCTTTCTTT. As protein: CASSGVEGRFANTEAFF. The full variable domain, rest sourced from reference TRBV28 and TRBJ1-1, is DVKVTQSSRYLVKRTGEKVFLECVQDMDHENMFWYRQDPGLGLRLIYFSYDVKMKEKGDIPEGYSVSREKKERFSLILESASTNQTSMYLCASSGVEGRFANTEAFFGQGTRLTVV.

For this clone: Different DNA sequences within this sample yield the same CDR3. The chain combines TRBV25-1 with TRBJ1-1; D is unresolved. Germline lookup yields CDR1 MGHDK and CDR2 SYGVNS. V was cut by 2 bases and J by 1 base, with 5 bases left in between. The CDR3 is made up of 13 amino acids. The CDR3 region is CASSESQNTEAFF. CDR3 in DNA: TGTGCCAGCAGTGAAAGTCAGAACACTGAAGCTTTCTTT.

This chain links TRBV4-1 with TRBJ1-1; D is possibly TRBD1 (6 bases). This CDR3 is built from 15 residues. Germline loops: CDR1 MGHRA, CDR2 YSYEKL. The V and J ends lost 0 bases and 4 bases respectively, with 12 bases between them. This chain's CDR3 is CASSQEGGAGTEAFF. The CDR3 DNA reads TGCGCCAGCAGCCAAGAGGGGGGCGCGGGCACTGAAGCTTTCTTT.

The chain uses TRBV13 and TRBJ2-3, with 8 bases fitting TRBD1. CDR1 is PRHDT and CDR2 is FYEKMQ in the germline V gene (reference sequence). Losses at the gene ends were 1 base for V and 6 bases for J; bases not matched to a gene: 6. The CDR3 sequence is 15 residues long. CDR3 sequence reads: CASSLERQGADTQYF. As DNA, the CDR3 is TGTGCCAGCAGCTTAGAGAGGCAGGGGGCGGATACGCAGTATTTT.

The chain has TRBV4-1 and TRBJ1-6, with no clear D. The CDR3 is made up of 18 amino acids. V was shortened by 1 base and J by 10 bases, with 23 bases between the two germline ends. Germline V lookup: CDR1 MGHRA, CDR2 YSYEKL. The CDR3 is CASSQVKGTGGIWSPLHF. CDR3 coding DNA: TGCGCCAGCAGCCAAGTTAAGGGTACGGGCGGAATATGGTCACCCCTCCACTTT.

The chain has TRBV30 and TRBJ2-1; 9 bases line up with TRBD2. Per the germline V gene, CDR1 is GTSNPN and CDR2 is SVGIG (reference sequence). With 0 bases clipped from V and 2 bases from J, the junction kept 2 bases outside the gene matches. The CDR3 is 15 amino acids. The CDR3 DNA reads TGTGCCTGGAGTGTACTAGCGGGTACCTACAATGAGCAGTTCTTC. Translated: CAWSVLAGTYNEQFF.

The chain combines TRBV27 with TRBJ2-3; either TRBD1 or TRBD2 may fit D (5 bases each). Germline V CDR1 and CDR2: MNHEY, SMNVEV (reference sequence). CDR3 size: 13 residues. The V end lost 3 bases, the J end lost 10 bases, and 14 bases lay between the germline ends. The CDR3 reads CASSFGAAQSQYF. The CDR3 DNA reads TGTGCCAGCAGTTTCGGGGCGGCCCAATCGCAGTATTTT.

This chain joins TRBV9 and TRBJ2-2; D is undetermined. The CDR3 spans 16 residues. V lost 7 bases, J lost 2 bases, and 18 bases lay in between. In germline, CDR1 is SGDLS, CDR2 YYNGEE. CDR3 protein: CASGPQRGRNTGELFF. The CDR3 region has the DNA TGTGCCAGCGGGCCACAGAGAGGTCGTAACACCGGGGAGCTGTTTTTT. Together with reference TRBV9 and TRBJ2-2, the CDR3 gives the full variable domain: DSGVTQTPKHLITATGQRVTLRCSPRSGDLSVYWYQQSLDQGLQFLIQYYNGEERAKGNILERFSAQQFPDLHSELNLSSLELGDSALYFCASGPQRGRNTGELFFGEGSRLTVL.

The chain is built from TRBV4-2 and TRBJ2-7, with 12 nucleotides matching TRBD2. Germline V lookup: CDR1 LGHNA, CDR2 YNFKEQ. There are 19 residues in the CDR3. V gave up 1 base and J gave up 2 bases; unmatched junction bases: 12. The CDR3 loop is CASSQGVASGRAATYEQYF. The DNA of the CDR3 is TGTGCCAGCAGCCAAGGGGTAGCTAGCGGGAGGGCCGCGACCTACGAGCAGTACTTC.

This chain connects TRBV10-3 to TRBJ2-1; TRBD1 is a possible D gene (6 bases). The ends were cut back, 11 bases at V and 2 bases at J, with 10 bases in the middle. This CDR3 comprises 12 residues. Germline V gene data show CDR1 as ENHRY and CDR2 as SYGVKD. The CDR3 region has the DNA TGTGCCCTCGGGACACCCTACAATGAGCAGTTCTTC. This translates into CALGTPYNEQFF.

CDR3 nucleotide sequence: TGTGCCAGCAGTGAATTGGGGGGAACAGAGGGAAACATTCAGTACTTC. Its protein is CASSELGGTEGNIQYF. This rearrangement joins TRBV6-1 to TRBJ2-4; the D gene is possibly TRBD2 (6 bases). The CDR3 spans 16 residues. The V and J ends lost 2 bases and 6 bases respectively, with 17 bases between them. Germline lookup yields CDR1 MNHNS and CDR2 SASEGT.

The chain uses TRBV4-3 and TRBJ1-2; D unresolved. The germline CDR1 and CDR2 sequences are LGHNA and YSLEER. V was cut by 3 bases and J by 9 bases, with 14 bases left in between. There are 13 residues in the CDR3. DNA for the CDR3: TGCGCCAGCAGCCACCCGACGGGAACGAGCTACACCTTC. This sequence encodes CASSHPTGTSYTF.

This clone was observed once. The rearrangement joins TRBV27 to TRBJ2-2; D remains unclear. The CDR3 is made up of 16 amino acids. CDR1 and CDR2 (germline): MNHEY, SMNVEV (reference sequence). The ends were cut back, 3 bases at V and 3 bases at J, with 14 bases in the middle. CDR3 nucleotides: TGTGCCAGCAGTTTTGGCCCGGGTCGGCACACCGGGGAGCTGTTTTTT. It yields the protein CASSFGPGRHTGELFF.

V gene TRBV9 combines with J gene TRBJ1-6; D is unclear. The CDR3 runs 17 residues. Germline V gene sequence: CDR1 SGDLS, CDR2 YYNGEE. V lost 4 bases to trimming and J lost 2 bases, with 16 bases between them. The CDR3 nucleotides read TGTGCCAGCAGCCCACTTGTAGGGTTGACCTATAATTCACCCCTCCACTTT. This translates into CASSPLVGLTYNSPLHF.

The chain joins TRBV9 to TRBJ2-2; 9 nucleotides agree with TRBD1. CDR1 SGDLS and CDR2 YYNGEE come from the germline V gene. The CDR3 spans 16 residues. Trimming cost V 1 base and J 6 bases; bases outside gene matches: 7. The CDR3 spells CASSVHRDRAPGELFF. The CDR3 nucleotides are TGTGCCAGCAGCGTACATCGGGACAGGGCCCCCGGGGAGCTGTTTTTT.

The table lists this clone with a count of one. The V call is TRBV7-3, the J call TRBJ2-5; D uncertain. The length of the CDR3 is 11 residues. The V gene lost 5 bases and the J gene lost 8 bases, with 9 bases spanning the gap. Germline CDR1 and CDR2: SGHTA and FQGTGA. CDR3 bases: TGTGCCAGCAGCCCCAGGTCCACCCAGTACTTC. The encoded protein is CASSPRSTQYF.

This clone was seen once. V usage is TRBV29-1 and J usage is TRBJ2-7; D is perhaps TRBD2 (6 bases). CDR1 and CDR2 from the germline V gene are SQVTM and ANQGSEA. The germline V and J ends were trimmed by 5 bases and 7 bases, with 18 bases remaining between them. CDR3 length: 13 residues. The CDR3 is CSVHGTLGEEQYF. CDR3 bases: TGCAGCGTTCACGGGACTCTCGGGGAAGAGCAGTACTTC.

The CDR3 region is CASSAGLAAYEQYF. The CDR3 DNA reads TGTGCCAGCAGCGCAGGACTAGCGGCCTACGAGCAGTACTTC. The chain joins TRBV5-5 to TRBJ2-7; TRBD2 agrees at 10 bases. The V gene's germline CDR1 is SGHKS and CDR2 YYEKEE (reference sequence). The CDR3 spans 14 residues. The V and J ends lost 4 bases and 2 bases, in that order; junction bases with no gene match: 3.

The chain uses TRBV7-8 and TRBJ1-5, with 12 bases matching TRBD1. The germline V gene has CDR1 SGHVS and CDR2 FQNEAQ. This CDR3 contains 15 residues. After removal of 5 bases from V and 6 bases from J, the junction contained 5 bases not matched to a gene. The CDR3 DNA reads as TGTGCCAGCAGCCAGGGACAGGGGGCTGCTCAGCCCCAGCATTTT. This codes for CASSQGQGAAQPQHF.

The chain joins TRBV27 to TRBJ2-1, with 12 bases fitting TRBD2. The ends lost 5 bases at V and 7 bases at J; junction bases unmatched: 9. Per germline, CDR1 MNHEY and CDR2 SMNVEV (reference sequence). The CDR3 runs 16 residues. CDR3 loop: CASSLAGGQVVNEQFF. The CDR3 DNA reads TGTGCCAGCAGTCTAGCGGGAGGGCAGGTGGTGAATGAGCAGTTCTTC.

This chain uses TRBV6-5 with TRBJ1-1, with D uncertain. Germline lookup yields CDR1 MNHEY and CDR2 SVGAGI. V lost 2 bases and J 0 bases, leaving 13 bases between the germline ends. CDR3 size: 16 residues. Here the CDR3 DNA reads TGTGCCAGCAGTTACGCAGCTTGGCAGATGAACACTGAAGCTTTCTTT. This sequence encodes CASSYAAWQMNTEAFF.

The chain uses TRBV13 and TRBJ2-5; 8 nucleotides line up with TRBD2. The CDR3 totals 16 residues. CDR1 is PRHDT and CDR2 is FYEKMQ in the germline V gene (reference sequence). J gave up 4 bases and V 5 bases, and 12 bases lay outside the gene matches. Here the CDR3 DNA reads TGTGCCAGCAGCACGCAGGGACTAGGTCCAGGAGAGACCCAGTACTTC. Protein product: CASSTQGLGPGETQYF.

The chain has TRBV28 and TRBJ1-5; D gene ambiguous. Trimming took off 6 bases at V and 5 bases at J, with 11 bases between the two ends. This CDR3 comprises 13 residues. In germline, CDR1 is MDHEN, CDR2 SYDVKM. CDR3 region: CASSETRDQPQHF. For the CDR3, the DNA is TGTGCCAGCAGCGAGACGAGAGATCAGCCCCAGCATTTT.